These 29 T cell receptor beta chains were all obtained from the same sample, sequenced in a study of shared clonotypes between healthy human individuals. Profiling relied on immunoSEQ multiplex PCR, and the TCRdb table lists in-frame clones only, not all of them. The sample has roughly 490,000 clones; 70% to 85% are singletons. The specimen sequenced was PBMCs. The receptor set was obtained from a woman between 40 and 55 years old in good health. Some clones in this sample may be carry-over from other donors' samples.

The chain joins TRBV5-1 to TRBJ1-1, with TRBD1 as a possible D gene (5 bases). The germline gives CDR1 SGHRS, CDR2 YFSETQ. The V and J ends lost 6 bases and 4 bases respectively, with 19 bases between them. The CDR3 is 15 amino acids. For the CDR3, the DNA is TGCGCCAGCACCCCGGGGCGGGCTGGGGGCACTGAAGCTTTCTTT. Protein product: CASTPGRAGGTEAFF.

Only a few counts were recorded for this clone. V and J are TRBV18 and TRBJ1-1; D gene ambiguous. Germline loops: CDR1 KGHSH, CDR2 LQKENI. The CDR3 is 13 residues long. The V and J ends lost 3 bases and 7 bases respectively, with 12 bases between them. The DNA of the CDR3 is TGTGCCAGCTCACCTTGGGAGACCCTTGAAGCTTTCTTT. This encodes CASSPWETLEAFF.

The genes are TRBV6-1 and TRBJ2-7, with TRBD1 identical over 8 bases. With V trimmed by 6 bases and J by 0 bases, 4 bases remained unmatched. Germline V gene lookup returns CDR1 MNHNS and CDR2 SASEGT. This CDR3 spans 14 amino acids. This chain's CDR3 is CASRTGQDSYEQYF. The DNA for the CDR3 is TGTGCCAGCAGAACGGGACAGGACTCCTACGAGCAGTACTTC.

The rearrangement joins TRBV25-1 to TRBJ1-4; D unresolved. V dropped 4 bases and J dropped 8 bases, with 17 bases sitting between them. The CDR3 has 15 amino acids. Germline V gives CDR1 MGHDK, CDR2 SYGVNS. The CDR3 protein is CASSVSRHGKEKLFF. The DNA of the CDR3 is TGTGCCAGCAGTGTATCTCGACACGGGAAGGAAAAACTGTTTTTT.

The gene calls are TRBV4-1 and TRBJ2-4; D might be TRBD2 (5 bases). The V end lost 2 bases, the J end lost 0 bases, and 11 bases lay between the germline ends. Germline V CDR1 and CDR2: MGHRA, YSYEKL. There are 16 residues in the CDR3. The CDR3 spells CASSQSGILAKNIQYF. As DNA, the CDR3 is TGCGCCAGCAGCCAATCCGGGATTCTAGCCAAAAACATTCAGTACTTC.

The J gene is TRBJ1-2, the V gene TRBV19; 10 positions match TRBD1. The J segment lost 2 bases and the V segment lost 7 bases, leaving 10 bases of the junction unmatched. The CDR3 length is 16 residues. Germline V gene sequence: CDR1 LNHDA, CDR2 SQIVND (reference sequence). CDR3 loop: CASTMRDRGRNYGYTF. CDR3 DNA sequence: TGTGCCAGTACCATGAGGGACAGGGGTCGCAACTATGGCTACACCTTC. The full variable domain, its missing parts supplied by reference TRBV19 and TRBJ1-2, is DGGITQSPKYLFRKEGQNVTLSCEQNLNHDAMYWYRQDPGQGLRLIYYSQIVNDFQKGDIAEGYSVSREKKESFPLTVTSAQKNPTAFYLCASTMRDRGRNYGYTFGSGTRLTVV.

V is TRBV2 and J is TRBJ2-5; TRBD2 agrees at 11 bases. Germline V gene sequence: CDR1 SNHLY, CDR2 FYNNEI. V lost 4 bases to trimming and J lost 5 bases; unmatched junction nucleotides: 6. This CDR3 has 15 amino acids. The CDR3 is CASSATSGSLETQYF. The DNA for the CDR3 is TGTGCCAGCAGTGCCACTAGCGGGAGTCTGGAGACCCAGTACTTC.

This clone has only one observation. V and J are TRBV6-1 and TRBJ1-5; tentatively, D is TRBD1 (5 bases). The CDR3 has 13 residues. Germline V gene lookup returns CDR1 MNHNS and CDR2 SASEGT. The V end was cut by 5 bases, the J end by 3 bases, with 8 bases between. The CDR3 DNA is TGTGCCAGCAGTCTGGGGGACAATCAGCCCCAGCATTTT. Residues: CASSLGDNQPQHF.

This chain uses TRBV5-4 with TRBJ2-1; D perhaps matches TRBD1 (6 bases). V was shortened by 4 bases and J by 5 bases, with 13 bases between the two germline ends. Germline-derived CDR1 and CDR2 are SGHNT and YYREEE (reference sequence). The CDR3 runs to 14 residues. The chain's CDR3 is CASSPGTPDNEQFF. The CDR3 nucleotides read TGTGCCAGCAGCCCAGGGACACCCGACAATGAGCAGTTCTTC. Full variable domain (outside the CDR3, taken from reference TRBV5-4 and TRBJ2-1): ETGVTQSPTHLIKTRGQQVTLRCSSQSGHNTVSWYQQALGQGPQFIFQYYREEENGRGNFPPRFSGLQFPNYSSELNVNALELDDSALYLCASSPGTPDNEQFFGPGTRLTVL.

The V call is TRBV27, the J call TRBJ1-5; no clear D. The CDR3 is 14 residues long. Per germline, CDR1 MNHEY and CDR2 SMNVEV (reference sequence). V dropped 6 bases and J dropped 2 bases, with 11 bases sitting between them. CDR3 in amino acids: CASSPWLGNQPQHF. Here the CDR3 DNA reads TGTGCCAGCAGCCCCTGGCTCGGCAATCAGCCCCAGCATTTT.

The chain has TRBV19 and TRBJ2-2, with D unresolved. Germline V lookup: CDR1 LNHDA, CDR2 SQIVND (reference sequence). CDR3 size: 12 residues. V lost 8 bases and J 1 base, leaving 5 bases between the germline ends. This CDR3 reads CASGWNTGELFF. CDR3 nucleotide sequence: TGTGCCAGTGGGTGGAACACCGGGGAGCTGTTTTTT.

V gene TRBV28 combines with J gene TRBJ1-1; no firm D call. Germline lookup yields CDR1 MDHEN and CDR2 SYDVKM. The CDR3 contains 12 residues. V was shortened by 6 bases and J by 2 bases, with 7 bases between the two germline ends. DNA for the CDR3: TGTGCCAGCAGGGAGTTTAACACTGAAGCTTTCTTT. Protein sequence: CASREFNTEAFF.

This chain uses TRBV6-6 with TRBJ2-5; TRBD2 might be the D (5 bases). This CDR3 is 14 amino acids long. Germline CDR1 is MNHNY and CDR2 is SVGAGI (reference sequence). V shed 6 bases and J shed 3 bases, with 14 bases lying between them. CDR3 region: CASREVIDKETQYF. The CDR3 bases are TGTGCCAGCAGGGAGGTTATCGATAAAGAGACCCAGTACTTC.

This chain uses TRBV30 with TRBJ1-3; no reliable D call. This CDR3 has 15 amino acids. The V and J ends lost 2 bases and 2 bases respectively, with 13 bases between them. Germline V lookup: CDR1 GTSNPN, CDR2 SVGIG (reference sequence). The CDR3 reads CAWSLLNIAGNTIYF. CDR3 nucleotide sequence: TGTGCCTGGAGTCTCCTAAATATAGCTGGAAACACCATATATTTT.

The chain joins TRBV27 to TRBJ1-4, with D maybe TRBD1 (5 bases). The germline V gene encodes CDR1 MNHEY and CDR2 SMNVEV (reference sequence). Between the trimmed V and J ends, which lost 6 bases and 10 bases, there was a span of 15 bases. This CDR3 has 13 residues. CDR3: CASRTPGTAKLFF. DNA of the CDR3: TGTGCCAGCAGGACACCTGGGACTGCAAAACTGTTTTTT.

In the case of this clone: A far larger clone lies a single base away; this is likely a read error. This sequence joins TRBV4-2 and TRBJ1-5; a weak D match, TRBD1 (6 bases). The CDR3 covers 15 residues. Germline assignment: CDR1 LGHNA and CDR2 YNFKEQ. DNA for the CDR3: TGTGCCAGCAGCCAAGATGAGGGGGGCCATCAGCTCCAGCATTTT. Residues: CASSQDEGGHQLQHF.

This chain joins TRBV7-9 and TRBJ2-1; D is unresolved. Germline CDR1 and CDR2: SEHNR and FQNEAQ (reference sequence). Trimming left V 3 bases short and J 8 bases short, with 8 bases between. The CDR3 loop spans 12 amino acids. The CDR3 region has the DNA TGTGCCAGCAGCTTTACGACTTATGAGCAGTTCTTC. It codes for CASSFTTYEQFF.

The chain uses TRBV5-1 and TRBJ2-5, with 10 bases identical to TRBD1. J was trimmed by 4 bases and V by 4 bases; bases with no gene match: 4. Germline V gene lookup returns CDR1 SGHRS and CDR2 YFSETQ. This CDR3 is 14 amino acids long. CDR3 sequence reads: CASSRGQGIETQYF. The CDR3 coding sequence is TGCGCCAGCAGCAGGGGACAGGGGATAGAGACCCAGTACTTC.

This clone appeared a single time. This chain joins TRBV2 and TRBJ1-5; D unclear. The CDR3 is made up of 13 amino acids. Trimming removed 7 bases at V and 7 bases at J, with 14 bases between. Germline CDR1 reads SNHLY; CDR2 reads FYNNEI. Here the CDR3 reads CASILGHGQPQHF. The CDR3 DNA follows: TGTGCCAGCATACTAGGCCATGGGCAGCCCCAGCATTTT.

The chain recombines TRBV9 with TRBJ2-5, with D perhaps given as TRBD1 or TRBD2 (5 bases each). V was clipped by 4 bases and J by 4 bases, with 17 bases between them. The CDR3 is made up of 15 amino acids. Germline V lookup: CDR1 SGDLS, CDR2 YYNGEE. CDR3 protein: CASSSTGTQGETQYF. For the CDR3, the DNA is TGTGCCAGCAGCTCAACCGGGACCCAGGGAGAGACCCAGTACTTC.

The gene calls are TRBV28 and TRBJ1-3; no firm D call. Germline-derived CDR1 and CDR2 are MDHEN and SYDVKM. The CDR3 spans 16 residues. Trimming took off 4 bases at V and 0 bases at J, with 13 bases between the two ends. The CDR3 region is CASSWTMGSSGNTIYF. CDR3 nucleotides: TGTGCCAGCAGTTGGACGATGGGCTCCTCTGGAAACACCATATATTTT.

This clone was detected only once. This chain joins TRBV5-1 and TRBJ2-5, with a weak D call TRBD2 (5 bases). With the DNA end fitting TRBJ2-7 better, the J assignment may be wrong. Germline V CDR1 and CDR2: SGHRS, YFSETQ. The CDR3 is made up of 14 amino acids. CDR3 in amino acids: CASRDTGRGYEQYF. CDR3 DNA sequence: TGCGCCAGCCGAGATACTGGGAGAGGGTACGAGCAGTACTTC.

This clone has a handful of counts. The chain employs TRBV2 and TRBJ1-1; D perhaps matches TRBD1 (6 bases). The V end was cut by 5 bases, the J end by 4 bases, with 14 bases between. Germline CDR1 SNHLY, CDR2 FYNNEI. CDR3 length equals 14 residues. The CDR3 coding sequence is TGTGCCAGCAGTCCACAGGGAGGTACCACTGAAGCTTTCTTT. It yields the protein CASSPQGGTTEAFF.

This chain's CDR3 is CASSPGTNYNEQFF. The CDR3 DNA follows: TGCGCCAGCAGCCCCGGGACCAATTACAATGAGCAGTTCTTC. The chain is built from TRBV5-1 and TRBJ2-1, with D perhaps assigned TRBD1 or TRBD2 (5 bases each). Trimming left V 4 bases short and J 4 bases short, with 12 bases between. Germline V gene data show CDR1 as SGHRS and CDR2 as YFSETQ. The CDR3 is made up of 14 amino acids.

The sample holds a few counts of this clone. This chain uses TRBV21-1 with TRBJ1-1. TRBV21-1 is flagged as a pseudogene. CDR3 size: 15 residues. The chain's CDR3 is CASSNKSSGRTQAFF. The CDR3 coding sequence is TGTGCCAGCAGCAACAAGTCATCGGGTCGGACGCAAGCTTTCTTT.

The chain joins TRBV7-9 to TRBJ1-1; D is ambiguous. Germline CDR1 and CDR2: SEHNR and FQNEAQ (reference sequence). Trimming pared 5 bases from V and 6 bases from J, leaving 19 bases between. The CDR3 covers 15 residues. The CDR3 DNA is TGTGCCAGCAGCCCCAAGAACTTCCCGGGCGCTGAAGCTTTCTTT. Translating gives CASSPKNFPGAEAFF.

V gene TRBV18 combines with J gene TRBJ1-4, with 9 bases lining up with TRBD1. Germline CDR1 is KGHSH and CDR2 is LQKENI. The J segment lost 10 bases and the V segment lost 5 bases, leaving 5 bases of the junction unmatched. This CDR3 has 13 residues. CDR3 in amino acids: CASSTGGKGKLFF. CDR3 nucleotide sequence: TGTGCCAGCTCAACAGGGGGCAAAGGAAAACTGTTTTTT.

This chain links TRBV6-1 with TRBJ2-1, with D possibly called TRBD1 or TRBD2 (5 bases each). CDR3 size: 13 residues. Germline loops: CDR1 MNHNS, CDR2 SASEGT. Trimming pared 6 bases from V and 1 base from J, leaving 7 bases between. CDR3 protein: CASRGDSYNEQFF. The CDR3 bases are TGTGCCAGCAGGGGGGATTCCTACAATGAGCAGTTCTTC.

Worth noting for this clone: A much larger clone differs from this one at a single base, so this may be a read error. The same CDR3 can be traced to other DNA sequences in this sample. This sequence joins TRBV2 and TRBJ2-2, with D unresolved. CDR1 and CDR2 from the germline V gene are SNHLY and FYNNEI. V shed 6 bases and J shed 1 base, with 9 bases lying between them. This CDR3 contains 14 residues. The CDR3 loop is CASRADMNTGELFF. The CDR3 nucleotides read TGTGCCAGCAGAGCCGACATGAACACCGGGGAGCTGTTTTTT.